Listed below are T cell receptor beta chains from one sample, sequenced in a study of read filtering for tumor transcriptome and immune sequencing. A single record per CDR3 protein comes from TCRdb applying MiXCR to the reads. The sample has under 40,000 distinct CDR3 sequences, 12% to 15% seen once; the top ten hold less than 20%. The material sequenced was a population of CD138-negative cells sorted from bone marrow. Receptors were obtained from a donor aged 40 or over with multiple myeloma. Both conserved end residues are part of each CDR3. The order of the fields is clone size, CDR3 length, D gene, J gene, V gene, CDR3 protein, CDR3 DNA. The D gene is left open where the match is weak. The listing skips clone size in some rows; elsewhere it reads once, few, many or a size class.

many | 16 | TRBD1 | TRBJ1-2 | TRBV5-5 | CASSPNEGTGNYGYTF | TGTGCCAGCAGCCCGAACGAAGGGACAGGAAACTATGGCTACACCTTC
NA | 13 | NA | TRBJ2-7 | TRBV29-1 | CSVESGTLYEQYF | TGCAGCGTTGAATCGGGGACCCTCTACGAGCAGTACTTC
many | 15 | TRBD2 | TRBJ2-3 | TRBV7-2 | CASSLVAGGTDTQYF | TGTGCCAGCAGCTTGGTAGCGGGGGGCACAGATACGCAGTATTTT
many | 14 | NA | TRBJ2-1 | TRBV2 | CASIEGVSYNEQFF | TGTGCCAGCATAGAGGGCGTCTCCTACAATGAGCAGTTCTTC
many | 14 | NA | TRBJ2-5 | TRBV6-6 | CASSWGGGGGTQYF | TGTGCCAGCAGTTGGGGGGGGGGCGGGGGGACCCAGTACTTC
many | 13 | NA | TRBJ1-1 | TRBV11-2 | CASSPPMGTEAFF | TGTGCCAGCAGCCCCCCGATGGGCACTGAAGCTTTCTTT
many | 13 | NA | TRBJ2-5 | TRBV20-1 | CSARELGGRPQYF | TGCAGTGCTAGAGAGTTGGGGGGCCGCCCCCAGTACTTC
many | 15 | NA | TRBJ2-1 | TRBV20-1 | CSAQGPGVAYNEQFF | TGCAGTGCTCAAGGTCCAGGGGTTGCCTACAATGAGCAGTTCTTC
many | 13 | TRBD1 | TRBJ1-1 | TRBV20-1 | CSARDGTGDEAFF | TGCAGTGCCCGGGATGGGACAGGGGATGAAGCTTTCTTT
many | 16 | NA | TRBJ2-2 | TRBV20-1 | CSARDTRNANTGELFF | TGCAGTGCTAGAGATACCAGGAACGCGAACACCGGGGAGCTGTTTTTT
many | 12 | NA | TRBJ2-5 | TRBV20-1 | CSARGLVETQYF | TGCAGTGCCAGGGGACTCGTCGAGACCCAGTACTTC
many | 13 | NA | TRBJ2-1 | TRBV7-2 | CASSPTRPDVQFF | TGTGCCAGCAGCCCGACTCGACCGGATGTGCAGTTCTTC
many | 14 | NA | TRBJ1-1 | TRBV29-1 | CSGQAGGEGTEAFF | TGCAGCGGCCAGGCGGGGGGAGAAGGGACTGAAGCTTTCTTT
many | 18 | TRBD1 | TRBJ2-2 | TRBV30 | CAWSVSTSTGVNTGELFF | TGTGCCTGGAGTGTAAGCACTTCGACAGGGGTGAACACCGGGGAGCTGTTTTTT
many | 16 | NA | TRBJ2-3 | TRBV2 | CASSPGRSRATDTQYF | TGTGCCAGCAGTCCGGGCAGGTCCCGGGCCACAGATACGCAGTATTTT
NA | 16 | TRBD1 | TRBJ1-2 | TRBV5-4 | CASSHRGTGKYYGYTF | TGTGCCAGCAGCCACCGGGGGACAGGGAAATACTATGGCTACACCTTC
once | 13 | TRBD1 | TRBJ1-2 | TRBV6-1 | CASRQQGAYGYTF | TGTGCCAGCAGGCAACAGGGGGCCTATGGCTACACCTTC
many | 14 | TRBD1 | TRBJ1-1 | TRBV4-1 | CASSLGQGDTEAFF | TGCGCCAGCAGCCTAGGACAGGGGGACACTGAAGCTTTCTTT
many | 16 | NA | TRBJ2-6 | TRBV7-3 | CASSPDPGTGANVLTF | TGTGCCAGCAGCCCTGATCCAGGAACTGGGGCCAACGTCCTGACTTTC
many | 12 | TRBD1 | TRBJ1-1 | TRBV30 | CAWGDRNTEAFF | TGTGCCTGGGGGGACAGGAACACTGAAGCTTTCTTT
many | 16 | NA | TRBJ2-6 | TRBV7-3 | CASSLTGVVGANVLTF | TGTGCCAGCAGCCTGACAGGCGTAGTCGGGGCCAACGTCCTGACTTTC
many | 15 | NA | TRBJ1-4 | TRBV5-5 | CASSLGWATNEKLFF | TGTGCCAGCAGCTTAGGGTGGGCAACTAATGAAAAACTGTTTTTT